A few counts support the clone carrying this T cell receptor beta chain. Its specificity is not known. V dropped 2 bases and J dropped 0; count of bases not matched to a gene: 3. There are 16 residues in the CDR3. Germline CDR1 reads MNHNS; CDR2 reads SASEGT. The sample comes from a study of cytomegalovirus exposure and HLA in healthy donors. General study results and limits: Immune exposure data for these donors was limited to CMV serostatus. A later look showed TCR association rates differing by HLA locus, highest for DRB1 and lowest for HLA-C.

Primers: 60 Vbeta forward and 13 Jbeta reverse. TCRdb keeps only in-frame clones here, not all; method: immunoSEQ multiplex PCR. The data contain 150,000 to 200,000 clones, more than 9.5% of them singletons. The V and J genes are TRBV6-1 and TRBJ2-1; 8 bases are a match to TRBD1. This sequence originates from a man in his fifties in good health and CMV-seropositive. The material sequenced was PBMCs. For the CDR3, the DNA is TGTGCCAGCAGTGAAAGGGGGACAGGCTCCTACAATGAGCAGTTCTTC. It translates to CASSERGTGSYNEQFF.